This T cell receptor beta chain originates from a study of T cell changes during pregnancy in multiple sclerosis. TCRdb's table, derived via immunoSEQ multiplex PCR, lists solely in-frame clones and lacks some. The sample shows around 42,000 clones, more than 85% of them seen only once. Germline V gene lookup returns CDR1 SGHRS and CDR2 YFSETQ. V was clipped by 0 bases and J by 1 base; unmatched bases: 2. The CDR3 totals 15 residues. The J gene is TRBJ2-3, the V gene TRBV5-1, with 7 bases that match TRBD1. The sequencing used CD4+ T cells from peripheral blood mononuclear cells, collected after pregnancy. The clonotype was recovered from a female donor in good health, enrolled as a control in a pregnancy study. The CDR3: CASSLEGARTDTQYF. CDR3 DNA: TGCGCCAGCAGCTTGGAGGGGGCTCGCACAGATACGCAGTATTTT.